There are a few counts of the clone carrying this TCR beta chain. Study processing details: How many nucleated cells were present was estimated from reference gene primer amplification. Assay used: immunoSEQ multiplex PCR; TCRdb lists only in-frame clones, some missing. V and J calls and clone size are those listed in that table; D and trimming were worked out from the DNA. The profile shows around 190,000 clones, about 88% of them singletons. The trim removed 0 bases at V and 0 bases at J, leaving 4 bases unmatched. The CDR3 contains 17 residues. The germline gives CDR1 SGHTA, CDR2 FQGNSA. This sample is part of a study of blood T cell repertoires in COVID-19.

The chain carries TRBV7-2 and TRBJ2-2; 7 nucleotides align to TRBD1. This sequence originates from a woman aged 80 or over with acute or convalescent COVID-19. The sequenced sample was peripheral blood. The CDR3 sequence: CASSLAFQGANTGELFF. Written as DNA, the CDR3 is TGTGCCAGCAGCTTAGCGTTTCAGGGGGCGAACACCGGGGAGCTGTTTTTT.